The source of this T cell receptor beta chain is a study of cytomegalovirus exposure and HLA in healthy donors. Study at large: There were approximately 400 genotyped donors. Of these, 81% fell in the genetic ancestry cluster associated with self-reported Caucasian donors. Study-wide results and caveats: The presence/absence work took it that sequencing depth was about the same across donors.

The trim removed 9 bases at V and 3 bases at J, leaving 12 bases unmatched. This CDR3 region has 17 residues. Germline loops: CDR1 LNHDA, CDR2 SQIVND (reference sequence). As concerns this clone: Its antigen remains unknown.

PCR amplification relied on 60 Vbeta primers (plus 13 Jbeta primers). The data were produced by immunoSEQ multiplex PCR, yet TCRdb's version contains in-frame clones alone and is incomplete. Among approximately 160,000 clones listed, 82% were seen once. The chain carries TRBV19 and TRBJ2-2, with TRBD1 matching over 11 bases. This TCR derives from a man under 40 in good health and CMV-seropositive. Sequences were obtained from PBMCs. CDR3 residues: CASQGRPGQGDTGELFF. CDR3 bases: TGTGCCAGCCAAGGGAGACCGGGACAGGGGGACACCGGGGAGCTGTTTTTT.